This paragraph covers one T cell receptor (beta chain) sequence. Its specificity is unknown. One entry per CDR3 protein results from TCRdb running MiXCR on the 5' RACE reads. The sample includes approximately 440,000 distinct CDR3 sequences, over 15% of them seen just once. This sample stems from a study of T-cell memory formation after mild COVID-19. General study findings and limits: Among CD4+ contracting clones, most were CM and EM, and CD8+ ones EMRA. The second-wave clones peaking on day 37 were not confirmed as SARS-CoV-2-specific. Whereas later expanders leaned CD4+, clones contracting day 15 to 85 showed a balanced CD4/CD8 makeup.

This CDR3 spans 14 amino acids. The trim removed 5 bases at V and 5 bases at J, leaving 7 bases unmatched. Germline CDR1 is SEHNR and CDR2 is FQNEAQ (reference sequence). V is TRBV7-9 and J is TRBJ2-7, with 9 bases fitting TRBD1. The source is an adult woman who had mild COVID-19 (a few samples of this study predate the infection). Cell type and time point are not known. The sample comprised PBMCs or a T cell subset sorted from them (not recorded which). CDR3 in amino acids: CASSRRDRAHEQYF. CDR3 sequence (DNA): TGTGCCAGCAGCCGCCGGGACAGGGCCCACGAGCAGTACTTC. The whole variable domain, remainder taken from reference TRBV7-9 and TRBJ2-7, is DTGVSQNPRHKITKRGQNVTFRCDPISEHNRLYWYRQTLGQGPEFLTYFQNEAQLEKSRLLSDRFSAERPKGSFSTLEIQRTEQGDSAMYLCASSRRDRAHEQYFGPGTRLTVT.